Detailed here is one T cell receptor (beta chain). This table comes from immunoSEQ multiplex PCR, and its TCRdb copy is limited to in-frame clones, with some not included. The sample has 75,000 to 90,000 clones; 89% are singletons. The V end lost 5 bases, the J end lost 6 bases, and 14 bases lay between the germline ends. This CDR3 contains 14 residues. Germline V gene lookup returns CDR1 SGHTA and CDR2 FQGNSA. This sample is part of a study of control samples from healthy donors and cancer patients. This receptor was taken from a man aged 50 to 59 in good health. Sequenced material: blood. The chain has TRBV7-2 and TRBJ1-5; D may be TRBD1 (5 bases). CDR3 region: CASSNRRGLQPQHF. CDR3 DNA: TGTGCCAGCAGCAACCGAAGGGGTCTTCAGCCCCAGCATTTT.